This T cell receptor beta chain was sequenced during a study of CD8 T cells in Susac syndrome. Reverse transcription used about 0.45 to 1 ug RNA and random hexamers. One entry per CDR3 protein, called by TCRdb with MiXCR from the immunoSEQ multiplex PCR reads. The repertoire has about 200,000 distinct CDR3 sequences, 85% to 95% of them found once; the top ten carry approximately 0.094%. V lost 6 bases and J 8 bases, leaving 19 bases between the germline ends. The CDR3 sequence is 13 residues long. Germline values: CDR1 SQVTM, CDR2 ANQGSEA. V is TRBV29-1 and J is TRBJ1-2, with D possibly TRBD1 on 6 matching bases. This clonotype was obtained from a human donor in good health. The specimen sequenced was CD4+ T cells from PBMCs. CDR3 loop: CSVSPQQGGGYTF. Written as DNA, the CDR3 is TGCAGCGTATCTCCCCAACAGGGCGGGGGCTACACCTTC.